Listed here are 20 T cell receptor beta chains from one sample, sequenced in a study of cytomegalovirus exposure and HLA in healthy donors. It was with 60 Vbeta and 13 Jbeta primers that the PCR ran. Sequencing was performed with immunoSEQ multiplex PCR; in TCRdb, only in-frame clones are kept and a portion is missing. There are around 130,000 clones in the sample; about 80% occur only once, and 1.8% lies in the top ten. Sequencing was performed on PBMCs. The receptors stem from a woman aged 45-65 years in good health and CMV-seronegative.

V is TRBV28 and J is TRBJ2-7; 9 positions match TRBD1. After removal of 4 bases from V and 4 bases from J, the junction contained 8 bases not matched to a gene. The V gene's germline CDR1 is MDHEN and CDR2 SYDVKM. The CDR3 has 15 residues. DNA for the CDR3: TGTGCCAGCAGTTCTCCGGGACAGGGTTTTTACGAGCAGTACTTC. Its translation: CASSSPGQGFYEQYF.

This rearrangement joins TRBV27 to TRBJ2-1; maybe TRBD2 (6 bases). V was shortened by 4 bases and J by 9 bases, with 16 bases between the two germline ends. CDR3 size: 14 residues. Germline CDR1 MNHEY, CDR2 SMNVEV (reference sequence). CDR3 bases: TGTGCCAGCAGTTCCTATCGGGGGTGGGGTGAGCAGTTCTTC. Translation: CASSSYRGWGEQFF.

V usage is TRBV5-8 and J usage is TRBJ1-2; 8 bases fit TRBD1. Germline V gene sequence: CDR1 SGHTS, CDR2 YDEGEE. V trimming: 3 bases; J trimming: 3 bases; junction bases outside the gene matches: 10. The length of the CDR3 is 16 residues. The CDR3 protein is CASSSGQGNWDYGYTF. The CDR3 DNA sequence: TGTGCCAGCAGCTCAGGACAGGGCAACTGGGACTATGGCTACACCTTC. The variable domain in full, with the rest retrieved from reference TRBV5-8 and TRBJ1-2, is EAGVTQSPTHLIKTRGQQATLRCSPISGHTSVYWYQQALGLGLQFLLWYDEGEERNRGNFPPRFSGRQFPNYSSELNVNALELEDSALYLCASSSGQGNWDYGYTFGSGTRLTVV.

V usage is TRBV7-8 and J usage is TRBJ2-3, with TRBD1 matching over 8 bases. Germline-derived CDR1 and CDR2 are SGHVS and FQNEAQ. The CDR3 contains 17 residues. J gave up 0 bases and V 0 bases, and 5 bases lay outside the gene matches. CDR3 loop: CASSLARRTGSTDTQYF. The CDR3 DNA reads TGTGCCAGCAGCTTAGCTCGCCGGACAGGGAGCACAGATACGCAGTATTTT.

The V gene is TRBV10-3, the J gene TRBJ1-1; D possibly corresponds to TRBD1 (5 bases). Germline-derived CDR1 and CDR2 are ENHRY and SYGVKD. V was trimmed by 6 bases and J by 1 base, leaving 9 bases between them. The CDR3 length is 13 residues. CDR3 residues: CAISSGGNTEAFF. CDR3 in DNA: TGTGCCATCAGCTCCGGGGGGAACACTGAAGCTTTCTTT.

The chain links TRBV28 to TRBJ1-5; no firm D call. This CDR3 has 15 residues. Germline V gene lookup returns CDR1 MDHEN and CDR2 SYDVKM. The V gene lost 4 bases and the J gene lost 2 bases, with 12 bases spanning the gap. This CDR3 is CASSYGVRGNQPQHF. In DNA form, the CDR3 reads TGTGCCAGCAGTTACGGAGTGAGGGGCAATCAGCCCCAGCATTTT. The full variable domain, in which reference TRBV28 and TRBJ1-5 provide the parts outside the CDR3, is DVKVTQSSRYLVKRTGEKVFLECVQDMDHENMFWYRQDPGLGLRLIYFSYDVKMKEKGDIPEGYSVSREKKERFSLILESASTNQTSMYLCASSYGVRGNQPQHFGDGTRLSIL.

CDR3: CASSPYRDSSYEQYF. CDR3 nucleotides: TGTGCCAGCAGCCCGTACAGGGACAGCTCCTACGAGCAGTACTTC. The chain links TRBV16 to TRBJ2-7; 7 bases fit TRBD1. The germline V gene has CDR1 KGHSY and CDR2 FQNENV. The CDR3 extends over 15 amino acids. The junction had 6 bases not matched to a gene; V was cut back by 4 bases and J by 0 bases.

This chain links TRBV29-1 with TRBJ2-1; 13 nucleotides align to TRBD2. V dropped 3 bases and J dropped 15; count of bases not matched to a gene: 8. The length of the CDR3 is 13 residues. Germline-derived CDR1 and CDR2 are SQVTM and ANQGSEA. The CDR3: CSVETSGRRPLFF. Written as DNA, the CDR3 is TGCAGCGTTGAGACTAGCGGGAGGAGACCCCTGTTCTTC.

The genes are TRBV7-9 and TRBJ2-1; 9 bases map to TRBD2. Germline lookup yields CDR1 SEHNR and CDR2 FQNEAQ (reference sequence). There are 14 residues in the CDR3. The ends lost 1 base at V and 7 bases at J; junction bases unmatched: 2. The CDR3 here is CASSLGLAGNEQFF. The CDR3 DNA sequence: TGTGCCAGCAGCTTAGGGCTAGCGGGGAATGAGCAGTTCTTC.

The J gene is TRBJ2-1, the V gene TRBV14; weak D call: TRBD1 (5 bases). Deletions cut 0 bases from V and 7 bases from J, with 22 bases between. Looked up from germline, CDR1 is SGHDN and CDR2 is FVKESK. The CDR3 contains 18 residues. Here the CDR3 reads CASSQETRPLVHRNEQFF. The CDR3 DNA is TGTGCCAGCAGCCAAGAAACCAGGCCCTTGGTACACAGGAATGAGCAGTTCTTC. The complete variable domain, with remaining parts taken from reference TRBV14 and TRBJ2-1, reads EAGVTQFPSHSVIEKGQTVTLRCDPISGHDNLYWYRRVMGKEIKFLLHFVKESKQDESGMPNNRFLAERTGGTYSTLKVQPAELEDSGVYFCASSQETRPLVHRNEQFFGPGTRLTVL.

The CDR3 loop is CASSSPGDNEQFF. Written as DNA, the CDR3 is TGTGCCAGCAGTTCTCCCGGGGATAATGAGCAGTTCTTC. The gene calls are TRBV7-8 and TRBJ2-1, with D possibly matching TRBD2 (5 bases). In germline, CDR1 is SGHVS, CDR2 FQNEAQ. The CDR3 totals 13 residues. Deletions cut 6 bases from V and 7 bases from J, with 13 bases between.

V usage is TRBV2 and J usage is TRBJ2-7; TRBD1 matches 9 bases. The germline gives CDR1 SNHLY, CDR2 FYNNEI. The CDR3 loop spans 13 amino acids. J gave up 6 bases and V 5 bases, and 5 bases lay outside the gene matches. CDR3 in DNA: TGTGCCAGCAGTCTCACAGGGGGCGGCGAGCAGTACGTC. Its translation is CASSLTGGGEQYV.

In this sample, this clone turned up once. This chain connects TRBV29-1 to TRBJ1-1, with D possibly being TRBD1 (5 bases). The CDR3 contains 14 residues. CDR1 is SQVTM and CDR2 is ANQGSEA in the germline V gene. V was shortened by 0 bases and J by 4 bases, with 12 bases between the two germline ends. CDR3 nucleotide sequence: TGCAGCGTTGAAGAAGCGGGGGGGGGCACTGAAGCTTTCTTT. Encoded protein: CSVEEAGGGTEAFF.

This chain connects TRBV19 to TRBJ1-5, with D perhaps matching TRBD1 (6 bases). The CDR3 covers 16 residues. CDR1 is LNHDA, CDR2 SQIVND, per germline (reference sequence). With 5 bases removed from V and 0 bases from J, the gap between germline ends came to 14 bases. CDR3 protein: CASSADRLYSNQPQHF. In DNA, the CDR3 is TGTGCCAGTAGTGCTGACAGGCTATATAGCAATCAGCCCCAGCATTTT.

This clone came up a few times. This chain links TRBV18 with TRBJ1-5, with D tentatively TRBD1 (6 bases). CDR1 and CDR2 from the germline V gene are KGHSH and LQKENI. The CDR3 spans 13 residues. Trimming left V 4 bases short and J 7 bases short, with 11 bases between. In DNA form, the CDR3 reads TGTGCCAGCTCACTGGACAGTGTCCAGCCCCAGCATTTT. Amino acids: CASSLDSVQPQHF.

The chain joins TRBV16 to TRBJ1-4, with D perhaps matching TRBD1 (6 bases). The CDR3 totals 17 residues. Per germline, CDR1 KGHSY and CDR2 FQNENV. The ends were cut back, 0 bases at V and 1 base at J, with 12 bases in the middle. This chain's CDR3 is CASSQSSGVGTNEKLFF. For the CDR3, the DNA is TGTGCCAGCAGCCAATCATCAGGGGTTGGAACTAATGAAAAACTGTTTTTT.

J is TRBJ1-3 and V is TRBV5-4; TRBD1 agrees at 7 bases. Germline loops: CDR1 SGHNT, CDR2 YYREEE (reference sequence). The CDR3 is 15 residues long. V lost 0 bases to trimming and J lost 2 bases; unmatched junction nucleotides: 2. CDR3 in DNA: TGTGCCAGCAGCTTGGGAGGGGGCGCTGGAAACACCATATATTTT. It translates to CASSLGGGAGNTIYF.

V is TRBV6-5 and J is TRBJ1-2; TRBD1 agrees at 10 bases. This CDR3 is 14 amino acids long. V trimming: 6 bases; J trimming: 5 bases; junction bases outside the gene matches: 6. CDR1 and CDR2 (germline): MNHEY, SVGAGI. The CDR3 nucleotides read TGTGCCAGCAGACTCGGGGGACAGGGGTATGGCTACACCTTC. It encodes CASRLGGQGYGYTF.

V gene TRBV5-1 combines with J gene TRBJ2-1; D remains unclear. The CDR3 extends over 13 amino acids. Trimming shortened V by 2 bases and J by 5 bases, and 8 bases separated the two germline ends. CDR1 is SGHRS, CDR2 YFSETQ, per germline. CDR3: CASSLTENNEQFF. Here the CDR3 DNA reads TGCGCCAGCAGCTTAACAGAAAACAATGAGCAGTTCTTC.

The chain employs TRBV6-5 and TRBJ2-1; possibly TRBD1 for D (6 bases). This CDR3 has 11 residues. CDR1 is MNHEY and CDR2 is SVGAGI in the germline V gene. Trimming cost V 10 bases and J 3 bases, with 7 bases left between them. The DNA of the CDR3 is TGTGCCACGACAGGCTACAATGAGCAGTTCTTC. Translation: CATTGYNEQFF.